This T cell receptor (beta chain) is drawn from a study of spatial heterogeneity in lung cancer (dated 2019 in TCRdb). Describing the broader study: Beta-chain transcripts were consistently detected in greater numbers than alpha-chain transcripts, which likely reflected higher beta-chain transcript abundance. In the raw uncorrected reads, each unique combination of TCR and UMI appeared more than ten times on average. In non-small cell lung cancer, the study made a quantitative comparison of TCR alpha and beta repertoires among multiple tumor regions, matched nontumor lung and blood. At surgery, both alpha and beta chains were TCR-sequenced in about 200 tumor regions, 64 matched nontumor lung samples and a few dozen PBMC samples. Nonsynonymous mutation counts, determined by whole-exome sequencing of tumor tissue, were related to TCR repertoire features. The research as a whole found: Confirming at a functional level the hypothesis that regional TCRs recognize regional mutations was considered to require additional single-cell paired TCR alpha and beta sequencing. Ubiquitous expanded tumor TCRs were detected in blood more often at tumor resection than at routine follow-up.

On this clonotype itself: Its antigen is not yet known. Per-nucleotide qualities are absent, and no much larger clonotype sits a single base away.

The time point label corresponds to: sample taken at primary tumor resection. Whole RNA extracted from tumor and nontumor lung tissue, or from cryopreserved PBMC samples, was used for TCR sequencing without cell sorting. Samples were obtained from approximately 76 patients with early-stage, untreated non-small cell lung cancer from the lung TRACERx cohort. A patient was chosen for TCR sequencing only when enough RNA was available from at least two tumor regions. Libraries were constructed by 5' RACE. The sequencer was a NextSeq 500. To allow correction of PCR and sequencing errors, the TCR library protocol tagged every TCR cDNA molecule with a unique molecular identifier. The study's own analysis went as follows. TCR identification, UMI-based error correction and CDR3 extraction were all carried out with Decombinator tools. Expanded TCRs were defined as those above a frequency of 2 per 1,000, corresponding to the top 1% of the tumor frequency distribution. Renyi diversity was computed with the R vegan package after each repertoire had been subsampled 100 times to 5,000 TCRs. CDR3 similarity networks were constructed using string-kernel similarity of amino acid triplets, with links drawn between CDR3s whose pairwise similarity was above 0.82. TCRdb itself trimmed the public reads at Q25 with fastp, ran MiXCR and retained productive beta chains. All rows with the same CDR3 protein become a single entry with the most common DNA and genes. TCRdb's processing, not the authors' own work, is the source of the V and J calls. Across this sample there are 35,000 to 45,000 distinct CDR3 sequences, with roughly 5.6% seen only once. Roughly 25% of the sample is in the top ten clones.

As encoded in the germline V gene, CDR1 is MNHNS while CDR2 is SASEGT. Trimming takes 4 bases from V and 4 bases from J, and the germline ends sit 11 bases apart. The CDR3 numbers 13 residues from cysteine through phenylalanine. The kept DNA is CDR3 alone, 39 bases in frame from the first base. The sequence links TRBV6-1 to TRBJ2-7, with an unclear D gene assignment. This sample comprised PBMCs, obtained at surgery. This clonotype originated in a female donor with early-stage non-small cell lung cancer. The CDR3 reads CASSALPGYEQYF. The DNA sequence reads TGTGCCAGCAGTGCATTACCAGGTTACGAGCAGTACTTC.